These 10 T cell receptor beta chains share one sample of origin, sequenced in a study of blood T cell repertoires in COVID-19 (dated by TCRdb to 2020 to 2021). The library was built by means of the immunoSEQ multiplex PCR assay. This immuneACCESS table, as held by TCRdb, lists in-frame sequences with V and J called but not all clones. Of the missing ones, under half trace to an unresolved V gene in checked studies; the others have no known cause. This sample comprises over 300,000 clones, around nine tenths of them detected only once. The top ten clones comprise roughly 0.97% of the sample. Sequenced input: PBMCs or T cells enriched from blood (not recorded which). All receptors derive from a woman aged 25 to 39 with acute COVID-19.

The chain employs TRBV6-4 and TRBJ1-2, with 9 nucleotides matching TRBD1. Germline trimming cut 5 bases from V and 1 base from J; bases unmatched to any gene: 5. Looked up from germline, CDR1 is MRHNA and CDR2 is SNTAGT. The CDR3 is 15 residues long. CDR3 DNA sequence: TGTGCCAGCAGTCAACAGGGGGCACGTAACTATGGCTACACCTTC. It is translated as CASSQQGARNYGYTF.

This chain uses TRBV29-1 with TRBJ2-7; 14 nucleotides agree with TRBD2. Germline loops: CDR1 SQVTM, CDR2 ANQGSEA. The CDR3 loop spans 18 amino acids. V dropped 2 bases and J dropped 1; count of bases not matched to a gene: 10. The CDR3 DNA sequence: TGCAGCGTTGAATATCCCCGGACTAGCGGGGGGTATTCCTACGAGCAGTACTTC. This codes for CSVEYPRTSGGYSYEQYF.

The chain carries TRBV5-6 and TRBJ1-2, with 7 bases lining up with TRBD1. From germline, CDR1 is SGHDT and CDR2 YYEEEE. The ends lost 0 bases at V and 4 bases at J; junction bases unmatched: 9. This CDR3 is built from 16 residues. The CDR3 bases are TGTGCCAGCAGCTTGGAGGACAGGCGGCGCTTCTATGGCTACACCTTC. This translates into CASSLEDRRRFYGYTF.

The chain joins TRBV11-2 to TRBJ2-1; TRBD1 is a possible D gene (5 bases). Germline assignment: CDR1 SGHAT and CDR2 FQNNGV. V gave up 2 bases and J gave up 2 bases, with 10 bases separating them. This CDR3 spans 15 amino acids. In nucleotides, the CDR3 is TGTGCCAGCAGCTTATCCCGACAGACCTACAATGAGCAGTTCTTC. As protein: CASSLSRQTYNEQFF.

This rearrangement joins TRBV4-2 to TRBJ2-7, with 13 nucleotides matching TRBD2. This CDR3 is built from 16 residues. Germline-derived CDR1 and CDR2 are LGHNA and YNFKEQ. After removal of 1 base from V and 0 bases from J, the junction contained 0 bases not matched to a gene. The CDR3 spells CASSQGTSGSSYEQYF. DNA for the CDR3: TGTGCCAGCAGCCAAGGGACTAGCGGGAGCTCCTACGAGCAGTACTTC.

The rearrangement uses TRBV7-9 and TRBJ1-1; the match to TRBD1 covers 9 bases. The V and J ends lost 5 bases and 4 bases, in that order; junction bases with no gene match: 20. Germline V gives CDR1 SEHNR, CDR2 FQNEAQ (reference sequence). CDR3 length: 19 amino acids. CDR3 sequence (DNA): TGTGCCAGCAGCCCCTGGGGAATGGGACAGGGCGGCCCGGGCACTGAAGCTTTCTTT. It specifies CASSPWGMGQGGPGTEAFF.

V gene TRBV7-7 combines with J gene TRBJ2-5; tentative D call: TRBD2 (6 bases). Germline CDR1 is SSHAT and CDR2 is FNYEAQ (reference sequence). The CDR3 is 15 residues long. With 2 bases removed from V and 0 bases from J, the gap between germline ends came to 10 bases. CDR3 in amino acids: CASSLRGVNQETQYF. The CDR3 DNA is TGTGCCAGCAGCTTACGCGGGGTAAACCAAGAGACCCAGTACTTC.

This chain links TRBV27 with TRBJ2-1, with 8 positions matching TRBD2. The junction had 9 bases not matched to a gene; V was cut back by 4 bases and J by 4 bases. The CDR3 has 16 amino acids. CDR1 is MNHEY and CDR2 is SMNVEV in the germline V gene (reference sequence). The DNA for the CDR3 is TGTGCCAGCAGTTCCCCGTCCGGGGGGGGATACAATGAGCAGTTCTTC. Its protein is CASSSPSGGGYNEQFF.

For the CDR3, the DNA is TGTGCCAGCAGGAGACAGGGCGGAAAACTGTTTTTT. This sequence encodes CASRRQGGKLFF. The chain employs TRBV2 and TRBJ1-4, with TRBD1 matching over 7 bases. The length of the CDR3 is 12 residues. Per the germline V gene, CDR1 is SNHLY and CDR2 is FYNNEI. V lost 6 bases and J lost 10; bases outside the gene matches: 5.

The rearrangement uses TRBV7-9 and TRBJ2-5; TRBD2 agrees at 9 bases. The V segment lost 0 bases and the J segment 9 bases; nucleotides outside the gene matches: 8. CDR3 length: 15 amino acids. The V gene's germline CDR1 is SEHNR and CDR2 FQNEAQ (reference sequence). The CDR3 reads CASSLASGGVGAQYF. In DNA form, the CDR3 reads TGTGCCAGCAGCTTAGCTAGCGGGGGCGTCGGGGCCCAGTACTTC. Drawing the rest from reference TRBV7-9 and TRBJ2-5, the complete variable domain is DTGVSQNPRHKITKRGQNVTFRCDPISEHNRLYWYRQTLGQGPEFLTYFQNEAQLEKSRLLSDRFSAERPKGSFSTLEIQRTEQGDSAMYLCASSLASGGVGAQYFGPGTRLLVL.